The 15 T cell receptor beta chains listed next were all sequenced from one sample in a study of T cells in Graves' hyperthyroidism and ophthalmopathy. Amplification of TCR beta CDR3 regions was performed using RNA transcripts as template. Using the HTBI primer set, a first-round RT-PCR was run on the TCR CDR3. TCRdb independently ran MiXCR on the multiplex PCR reads; one entry per CDR3 protein. The sample holds a few hundred thousand distinct CDR3 sequences, under 15% seen once. Source material: blood. These receptors originate from a woman in her thirties with Graves' hyperthyroidism.

This clonotype occurred a few times. This sequence joins TRBV7-3 and TRBJ2-3; 10 bases align to TRBD2. This CDR3 comprises 17 residues. Germline CDR1 and CDR2: SGHTA and FQGTGA. V trimming: 2 bases; J trimming: 4 bases; junction bases outside the gene matches: 9. The CDR3 bases are TGTGCCAGCAGCTTAGTACGAGCGGGAGGGAGTGCAGATACGCAGTATTTT. It is translated as CASSLVRAGGSADTQYF.

A few counts support this clonotype. V usage is TRBV6-1 and J usage is TRBJ1-2; D is unclear. The V gene's germline CDR1 is MNHNS and CDR2 SASEGT. The V end was cut by 5 bases, the J end by 2 bases, with 15 bases between. This CDR3 contains 15 residues. CDR3 in amino acids: CASSSPRRANYGYTF. The CDR3 region has the DNA TGTGCCAGCAGTTCTCCGAGAAGGGCCAACTATGGCTACACCTTC.

CDR3 protein: CASSPPTSGETQYF. As DNA, the CDR3 is TGTGCCAGCAGCCCCCCGACTAGCGGTGAGACCCAGTACTTC. The chain carries TRBV11-2 and TRBJ2-5; TRBD2 aligns across 9 bases. The CDR3 contains 14 residues. Germline values: CDR1 SGHAT, CDR2 FQNNGV. V lost 5 bases, J lost 5 bases, and 6 bases stayed unmatched.

Comment on this clonotype: A read error may explain this, as a much larger clone is one base away. The chain couples TRBV27 to TRBJ2-7; D tentatively reads TRBD1 or TRBD2 (6 bases each). CDR3 length equals 15 residues. Germline assignment: CDR1 MNHEY and CDR2 SMNVEV (reference sequence). The CDR3 DNA reads TGTGCCAGCAATTTAGGCGGGACACACTCCTACGAGCAGTACTTC. Its protein is CASNLGGTHSYEQYF.

This clonotype was counted many times. The V and J genes are TRBV2 and TRBJ2-3; 10 bases fit TRBD2. V shed 7 bases and J 4 bases; nucleotides not matched to a gene: 8. Per germline, CDR1 SNHLY and CDR2 FYNNEI. This CDR3 has 15 amino acids. The CDR3 reads CASIASGRGPDTQYF. Here the CDR3 DNA reads TGTGCCAGCATCGCTAGCGGGAGAGGCCCAGATACGCAGTATTTT.

The chain has TRBV5-5 and TRBJ2-2, with a tentative D call TRBD1 (6 bases). CDR3 length: 14 residues. The V end was cut by 4 bases, the J end by 4 bases, with 11 bases between. Germline V lookup: CDR1 SGHKS, CDR2 YYEKEE (reference sequence). DNA for the CDR3: TGTGCCAGCAGCATACAGGGTGTCACCGGGGAGCTGTTTTTT. Translation gives CASSIQGVTGELFF.

J is TRBJ1-4 and V is TRBV6-2 or TRBV6-3; a possible D gene is TRBD1 (5 bases). Germline lookup yields CDR1 MNHEY and CDR2 SVGEGT. Trimming stripped 6 bases from V and 2 bases from J, with 19 bases between. This CDR3 region has 17 residues. CDR3: CASSPTVLLRTNEKLFF. In nucleotides, the CDR3 is TGTGCCAGCAGCCCGACAGTTCTGCTAAGGACTAATGAAAAACTGTTTTTT.

Of note for this clonotype: A much larger clonotype is one base distant, so this may be a read error. The J gene is TRBJ2-7, the V gene TRBV5-1; 8 bases line up with TRBD1. The end of the DNA aligns better with TRBJ2-1, so the J call may be wrong. This CDR3 comprises 13 residues. The germline gives CDR1 SGHRS, CDR2 YFSETQ. The CDR3 sequence: CASRQGPSYEQFF. CDR3 coding DNA: TGCGCCAGCCGACAGGGGCCCTCCTACGAGCAGTTCTTC.

The chain links TRBV4-1 to TRBJ2-4, with 11 bases identical to TRBD2. The CDR3 loop spans 15 amino acids. V lost 4 bases to trimming and J lost 9 bases; unmatched junction nucleotides: 8. Germline V gene lookup returns CDR1 MGHRA and CDR2 YSYEKL. Here the CDR3 DNA reads TGCGCCAGCAGCCGTCTTCTAGCGGGGGGAAGCATTCAGTACTTC. Translating it yields CASSRLLAGGSIQYF.

Points on this clonotype: A single base separates this from a much larger clone, so it may be a read error. Written as DNA, the CDR3 is TGTGCCAGCAGCTTAGGTCCCGGCTCCTACAATGAGCAGTCCTTC. Protein: CASSLGPGSYNEQSF. The chain couples TRBV11-2 to TRBJ2-1; D is unresolved. Germline V gives CDR1 SGHAT, CDR2 FQNNGV. CDR3 length: 15 amino acids.

This clonotype was counted at least ten times. The chain carries TRBV12-3 or TRBV12-4 and TRBJ2-1; D possibly corresponds to TRBD2 (6 bases). The CDR3 runs 19 residues. The V end was cut by 3 bases, the J end by 0 bases, with 21 bases between. Here the CDR3 reads CASSFLRERAEISYNEQFF. The CDR3 DNA is TGTGCCAGCAGTTTTTTGCGGGAAAGGGCTGAAATCTCCTACAATGAGCAGTTCTTC.

This clonotype came up a few times. The rearrangement joins TRBV2 to TRBJ2-1, with D maybe TRBD1 (5 bases). V was shortened by 4 bases and J by 6 bases, with 13 bases between the two germline ends. This CDR3 spans 14 amino acids. Germline-derived CDR1 and CDR2 are SNHLY and FYNNEI. The chain's CDR3 is CASSVTFQGNEQFF. CDR3 sequence (DNA): TGTGCCAGCAGTGTAACGTTTCAGGGCAATGAGCAGTTCTTC.

This chain joins TRBV27 and TRBJ2-2, with 8 bases identical to TRBD2. The CDR3 runs to 14 residues. The V segment lost 1 base and the J segment 8 bases; nucleotides outside the gene matches: 3. CDR1 and CDR2 (germline): MNHEY, SMNVEV (reference sequence). CDR3 residues: CASSLLAGRGELFF. In nucleotides, the CDR3 is TGTGCCAGCAGTTTATTAGCGGGGAGGGGGGAGCTGTTTTTT.

This clonotype was observed a few times. CDR3 in amino acids: CAWSALNGKYGYTF. CDR3 nucleotide sequence: TGTGCCTGGAGTGCACTGAACGGGAAGTATGGCTACACCTTC. The chain has TRBV30 and TRBJ1-2; D is unclear. V was cut by 1 base and J by 5 bases, with 14 bases left in between. Per the germline V gene, CDR1 is GTSNPN and CDR2 is SVGIG (reference sequence). This CDR3 spans 14 amino acids.

This clonotype occurred many times. This chain uses TRBV28 with TRBJ1-2; TRBD1 matches at 9 bases. Germline trimming cut 3 bases from V and 8 bases from J; bases unmatched to any gene: 1. Germline CDR1 and CDR2: MDHEN and SYDVKM. The CDR3 loop spans 12 amino acids. The CDR3 region has the DNA TGTGCCAGCAGTTTTGGGACAGGGGGCTACACCTTC. Translating gives CASSFGTGGYTF.